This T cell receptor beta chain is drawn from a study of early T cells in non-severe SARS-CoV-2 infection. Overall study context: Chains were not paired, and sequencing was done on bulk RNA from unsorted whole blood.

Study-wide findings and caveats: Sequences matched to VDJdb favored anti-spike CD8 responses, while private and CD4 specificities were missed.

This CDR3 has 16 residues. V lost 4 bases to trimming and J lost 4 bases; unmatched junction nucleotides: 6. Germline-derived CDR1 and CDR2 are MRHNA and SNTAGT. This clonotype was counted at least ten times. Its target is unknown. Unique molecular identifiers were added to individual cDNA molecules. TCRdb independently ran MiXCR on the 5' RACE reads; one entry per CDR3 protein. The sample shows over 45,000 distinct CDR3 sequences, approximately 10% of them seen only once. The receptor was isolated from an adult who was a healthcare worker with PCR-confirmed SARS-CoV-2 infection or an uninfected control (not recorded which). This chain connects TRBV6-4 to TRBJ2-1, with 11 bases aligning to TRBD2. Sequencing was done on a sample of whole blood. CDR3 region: CASSGYSGRGYNEQFF. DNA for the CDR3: TGTGCCAGCAGTGGGTATAGCGGGAGGGGGTACAATGAGCAGTTCTTC.